This TCR beta chain was sequenced in a study of cytomegalovirus exposure and HLA in healthy donors. 60 Vbeta and 13 Jbeta primers were used in PCR. The protocol was immunoSEQ multiplex PCR, while the TCRdb copy is restricted to in-frame clones and leaves out a portion. The sample records roughly 180,000 clones, roughly 80% being singletons. This CDR3 has 15 residues. The trim removed 6 bases at V and 8 bases at J, leaving 10 bases unmatched. Germline V gives CDR1 MDHEN, CDR2 SYDVKM. Sequencing was carried out using PBMCs. This sequence joins TRBV28 and TRBJ1-2; 12 bases fit TRBD1. This clonotype originated in a female donor in good health and CMV-seronegative. CDR3 bases: TGTGCCAGCAGAACCCCCGGGACAGGGGGCATAGGCTACACCTTC. Its protein is CASRTPGTGGIGYTF.